These 31 T cell receptor beta chains came from one sample sequenced in a study of shared clonotypes between healthy human individuals. TCRdb's table, derived via immunoSEQ multiplex PCR, lists solely in-frame clones and lacks some. The sample carries approximately 1,500,000 clones, roughly 98% recorded once. The material sequenced was naive CD4+ T cells sorted from blood. Subset reported: CD45RA+ positively selected. All receptors come from a man under 40 in good health.

The chain employs TRBV6-1 and TRBJ1-5, with D hard to call. The CDR3 runs 15 residues. Trimming cost V 2 bases and J 4 bases, with 12 bases left between them. Germline assignment: CDR1 MNHNS and CDR2 SASEGT. The CDR3 bases are TGTGCCAGCAGTGAATCCGCCCGAGTTAATCAGCCCCAGCATTTT. It is translated as CASSESARVNQPQHF.

This chain links TRBV16 with TRBJ1-4, with D perhaps TRBD1 (6 bases). CDR1 is KGHSY, CDR2 FQNENV, per germline. The CDR3 is 14 residues long. V was shortened by 3 bases and J by 5 bases, with 10 bases between the two germline ends. The CDR3 loop is CASSQWDTNEKLFF. The CDR3 DNA is TGTGCCAGCAGCCAGTGGGACACCAATGAAAAACTGTTTTTT.

The genes are TRBV5-1 and TRBJ2-2; no firm D call. The CDR3 length is 14 residues. Per germline, CDR1 SGHRS and CDR2 YFSETQ. V lost 4 bases and J 4 bases, leaving 11 bases between the germline ends. The CDR3 here is CASSRRESTGELFF. CDR3 coding DNA: TGCGCCAGCAGCCGAAGGGAATCCACCGGGGAGCTGTTTTTT. The full variable domain, with the rest looked up from reference TRBV5-1 and TRBJ2-2, is KAGVTQTPRYLIKTRGQQVTLSCSPISGHRSVSWYQQTPGQGLQFLFEYFSETQRNKGNFPGRFSGRQFSNSRSEMNVSTLELGDSALYLCASSRRESTGELFFGEGSRLTVL.

The V and J genes are TRBV19 and TRBJ2-7; D not resolved. Per germline, CDR1 LNHDA and CDR2 SQIVND (reference sequence). V lost 10 bases and J lost 2, with 18 bases in between. The CDR3 spans 14 residues. The CDR3 loop is CAITARLRPYEQYF. DNA for the CDR3: TGTGCCATTACTGCCCGGTTACGGCCCTACGAGCAGTACTTC.

The V and J genes are TRBV28 and TRBJ2-3; 9 nucleotides agree with TRBD2. V shed 3 bases and J 2 bases; nucleotides not matched to a gene: 3. Germline lookup yields CDR1 MDHEN and CDR2 SYDVKM. The CDR3 contains 15 residues. The CDR3 DNA follows: TGTGCCAGCAGTTTTGCGGGAGGGCCCACAGATACGCAGTATTTT. Protein product: CASSFAGGPTDTQYF. Full variable domain (remainder filled in from reference TRBV28 and TRBJ2-3): DVKVTQSSRYLVKRTGEKVFLECVQDMDHENMFWYRQDPGLGLRLIYFSYDVKMKEKGDIPEGYSVSREKKERFSLILESASTNQTSMYLCASSFAGGPTDTQYFGPGTRLTVL.

Points on this clone: The sample carries other DNA sequences with the same CDR3. This sequence joins TRBV18 and TRBJ2-1; weak D call: TRBD2 (6 bases). The CDR3 extends over 13 amino acids. V lost 3 bases, J lost 7 bases, and 10 bases lay in between. Germline V gives CDR1 KGHSH, CDR2 LQKENI. CDR3 sequence reads: CASSPRDWNEQFF. CDR3 nucleotide sequence: TGTGCCAGCTCACCGAGGGACTGGAATGAGCAGTTCTTC.

This clone was seen only once. This sequence joins TRBV7-9 and TRBJ2-7; the match to TRBD1 covers 8 bases. Losses at the gene ends were 5 bases for V and 5 bases for J; bases not matched to a gene: 8. Germline lookup yields CDR1 SEHNR and CDR2 FQNEAQ (reference sequence). The CDR3 loop spans 14 amino acids. DNA for the CDR3: TGTGCCAGCAGCCTCGAGACAGGGGCGCACGAGCAGTACTTC. Translated: CASSLETGAHEQYF. The full variable domain, rest sourced from reference TRBV7-9 and TRBJ2-7, is DTGVSQNPRHKITKRGQNVTFRCDPISEHNRLYWYRQTLGQGPEFLTYFQNEAQLEKSRLLSDRFSAERPKGSFSTLEIQRTEQGDSAMYLCASSLETGAHEQYFGPGTRLTVT.

Regarding this clone: The same CDR3 is also encoded by other DNA sequences in this sample. The V call is TRBV5-1, the J call TRBJ2-6, with D maybe TRBD2 (7 bases). The CDR3 is made up of 16 amino acids. The germline V gene has CDR1 SGHRS and CDR2 YFSETQ. With 0 bases removed from V and 4 bases from J, the gap between germline ends came to 11 bases. CDR3 coding DNA: TGCGCCAGCAGCTTGGCCCGGGGGGCCGGGGCCAACGTCCTGACTTTC. As protein: CASSLARGAGANVLTF.

The rearrangement links TRBV9 to TRBJ2-1, with D perhaps TRBD2 (5 bases). Trimming took off 0 bases at V and 4 bases at J, with 14 bases between the two ends. The CDR3 sequence is 16 residues long. The germline V gene encodes CDR1 SGDLS and CDR2 YYNGEE. CDR3 nucleotides: TGTGCCAGCAGCGTAGGTGCTAGCCATGGGTACAATGAGCAGTTCTTC. This gives the protein CASSVGASHGYNEQFF. The variable domain in full, completed from reference TRBV9 and TRBJ2-1, reads DSGVTQTPKHLITATGQRVTLRCSPRSGDLSVYWYQQSLDQGLQFLIQYYNGEERAKGNILERFSAQQFPDLHSELNLSSLELGDSALYFCASSVGASHGYNEQFFGPGTRLTVL.

For the CDR3, the DNA is TGTGCCAGCAGCTTATGGAGGCAGGAGCGAACTGAAGCTTTCTTT. Protein product: CASSLWRQERTEAFF. The gene calls are TRBV7-9 and TRBJ1-1; D gene ambiguous. Trimming removed 2 bases from V and 5 bases from J, with 15 bases in between. CDR3 length equals 15 residues. Germline V CDR1 and CDR2: SEHNR, FQNEAQ (reference sequence).

The rearrangement uses TRBV7-9 and TRBJ2-3; no clear D. V was trimmed by 4 bases and J by 0 bases, leaving 11 bases between them. Looked up from germline, CDR1 is SEHNR and CDR2 is FQNEAQ (reference sequence). The CDR3 has 15 amino acids. CDR3 DNA: TGTGCCAGCAGCTGGGCCTTAGGAAGCACAGATACGCAGTATTTT. Its translation is CASSWALGSTDTQYF.

Regarding this clone: Other DNA variants within this sample encode the same CDR3. The V and J genes are TRBV2 and TRBJ2-7, with TRBD1 identical over 10 bases. J was trimmed by 5 bases and V by 4 bases; bases with no gene match: 5. Germline-derived CDR1 and CDR2 are SNHLY and FYNNEI. The CDR3 runs 14 residues. For the CDR3, the DNA is TGTGCCAGCAGTGGACAGGGGGCCGGGAACGAGCAGTACTTC. It is translated as CASSGQGAGNEQYF.

The CDR3 region has the DNA TGCGCCAGCAGCCAAGATAAGACAGGGTATCTGATCTATGGCTACACCTTC. Translating it yields CASSQDKTGYLIYGYTF. V gene TRBV4-1 combines with J gene TRBJ1-2, with TRBD1 matching over 7 bases. There are 17 residues in the CDR3. Germline V CDR1 and CDR2: MGHRA, YSYEKL. V was clipped by 0 bases and J by 4 bases; unmatched bases: 11.

About this clone itself: A read error may account for a junction end that differs from germline. This chain's CDR3 is CASSFQGLAGDTF. The CDR3 DNA sequence: TGCGCCAGCAGCTTCCAGGGGCTAGCGGGGGACACCTTT. The chain joins TRBV5-1 to TRBJ2-3; 10 nucleotides line up with TRBD2. In germline, CDR1 is SGHRS, CDR2 YFSETQ. This CDR3 comprises 13 residues.

CDR3 loop: CASSDGHTGELFF. CDR3 DNA: TGCGCCAGCAGTGATGGCCACACCGGGGAGCTGTTTTTT. The chain carries TRBV10-1 and TRBJ2-2; the D is unclear. The CDR3 sequence is 13 residues long. Germline CDR1 is WNHNN and CDR2 is SYGVQD (reference sequence). With 3 bases removed from V and 3 bases from J, the gap between germline ends came to 5 bases.

As concerns this clone: Other DNA sequences within the sample encode an identical CDR3. DNA of the CDR3: TGTGCCAGCAGCTTAAGGCAGCCTAATGAAAAACTGTTTTTT. Protein sequence: CASSLRQPNEKLFF. The V and J genes are TRBV7-6 and TRBJ1-4; D unclear. The CDR3 contains 14 residues. Trimming removed 2 bases at V and 3 bases at J, with 7 bases between. Germline CDR1 and CDR2: SGHVS and FNYEAQ.

The J gene is TRBJ1-1, the V gene TRBV10-3; D gene ambiguous. Germline V gene data show CDR1 as ENHRY and CDR2 as SYGVKD. The CDR3 spans 14 residues. CDR3 nucleotide sequence: TGTGCGGTCATGGATTCGGGTTTCGGGACTGAAGCTTTCTTT. Encoded protein: CAVMDSGFGTEAFF.

The chain links TRBV5-5 to TRBJ1-5; D is unclear. The CDR3 consists of 13 residues. The V gene lost 0 bases and the J gene lost 4 bases, with 5 bases spanning the gap. The germline V gene has CDR1 SGHKS and CDR2 YYEKEE (reference sequence). CDR3 nucleotides: TGTGCCAGCAGCTTGGTCGCAAATCAGCCCCAGCATTTT. It is translated as CASSLVANQPQHF.

This clone was observed once. J is TRBJ2-7 and V is TRBV28; D is possibly TRBD2 (6 bases). The CDR3 contains 15 residues. Germline CDR1 MDHEN, CDR2 SYDVKM. V lost 9 bases, J lost 0 bases, and 18 bases lay in between. This CDR3 is CAREGNPRSSYEQYF. In nucleotides, the CDR3 is TGTGCCAGGGAGGGGAACCCCAGGAGCTCCTACGAGCAGTACTTC.

Note on this clone: The same CDR3 also results from other DNA sequences found in this sample. The chain joins TRBV5-1 to TRBJ2-1, with 10 nucleotides matching TRBD2. Germline CDR1 SGHRS, CDR2 YFSETQ. V was pared by 0 bases and J by 7 bases, with 4 bases of the junction left unmatched. This CDR3 region has 15 residues. The CDR3 here is CASSLAGTSANEQFF. The CDR3 coding sequence is TGCGCCAGCAGCTTGGCCGGGACTAGCGCTAATGAGCAGTTCTTC.

V gene TRBV4-2 combines with J gene TRBJ2-3; D is possibly TRBD1 (6 bases). Germline V gene data show CDR1 as LGHNA and CDR2 as YNFKEQ. V was clipped by 1 base and J by 10 bases, with 12 bases between them. The CDR3 runs to 13 residues. This chain's CDR3 is CASSQARPGAQYF. The DNA of the CDR3 is TGTGCCAGCAGCCAAGCACGACCAGGGGCGCAGTATTTT.

J is TRBJ2-3 and V is TRBV7-9, with D unclear. V gave up 1 base and J gave up 7 bases, with 12 bases separating them. CDR3 length: 14 amino acids. Per germline, CDR1 SEHNR and CDR2 FQNEAQ (reference sequence). The CDR3 nucleotides are TGTGCCAGCAGCTTAGACCCAGCCCGGTATACGCAGTATTTT. Amino acid sequence: CASSLDPARYTQYF. Supplemented by reference TRBV7-9 and TRBJ2-3, the full variable domain reads DTGVSQNPRHKITKRGQNVTFRCDPISEHNRLYWYRQTLGQGPEFLTYFQNEAQLEKSRLLSDRFSAERPKGSFSTLEIQRTEQGDSAMYLCASSLDPARYTQYFGPGTRLTVL.

V and J are TRBV6-5 and TRBJ2-7, with D maybe TRBD2 (6 bases). The CDR3 runs to 15 residues. The germline CDR1 and CDR2 sequences are MNHEY and SVGAGI. With 7 bases removed from V and 2 bases from J, the gap between germline ends came to 18 bases. The CDR3: CASNDGTSNTYEQYF. CDR3 nucleotides: TGTGCCAGCAATGACGGGACTTCCAATACCTACGAGCAGTACTTC.

V is TRBV27 and J is TRBJ1-2, with D hard to call. This CDR3 comprises 15 residues. CDR1 and CDR2 from the germline V gene are MNHEY and SMNVEV (reference sequence). V was trimmed by 4 bases and J by 4 bases, leaving 16 bases between them. The DNA for the CDR3 is TGTGCCAGCAGTTCACCCGCAGGCGCGGGCTATGGCTACACCTTC. This gives the protein CASSSPAGAGYGYTF.

This chain connects TRBV28 to TRBJ2-7, with D uncertain. The germline CDR1 and CDR2 sequences are MDHEN and SYDVKM. V was shortened by 1 base and J by 2 bases, with 15 bases between the two germline ends. The CDR3 runs 16 residues. The CDR3 region is CASSLSLTDPTYEQYF. The DNA of the CDR3 is TGTGCCAGCAGTTTATCACTTACAGATCCTACCTACGAGCAGTACTTC.

This clone was observed a single time. V usage is TRBV9 and J usage is TRBJ2-3; possible D gene TRBD2, 5 bases. Germline V gene lookup returns CDR1 SGDLS and CDR2 YYNGEE. V was shortened by 3 bases and J by 6 bases, with 20 bases between the two germline ends. There are 16 residues in the CDR3. CDR3 amino acids: CASSANIGLLTDTQYF. Written as DNA, the CDR3 is TGTGCCAGCAGCGCCAATATCGGACTCCTCACCGATACGCAGTATTTT.

The CDR3 DNA sequence: TGTGCCAGCGAGGGAGGGTCGCGGAACACTGAAGCTTTCTTT. Its protein is CASEGGSRNTEAFF. The chain employs TRBV7-9 and TRBJ1-1; D gene ambiguous. This CDR3 is 14 amino acids long. V lost 8 bases and J lost 1, with 14 bases in between. Germline CDR1 and CDR2: SEHNR and FQNEAQ (reference sequence).

This rearrangement joins TRBV10-3 to TRBJ1-1; D possibly corresponds to TRBD1 (6 bases). Germline V lookup: CDR1 ENHRY, CDR2 SYGVKD. This CDR3 contains 13 residues. The V gene lost 4 bases and the J gene lost 6 bases, with 12 bases spanning the gap. Here the CDR3 reads CAISGGGTPEAFF. The CDR3 DNA sequence: TGTGCCATCAGTGGAGGGGGAACCCCTGAAGCTTTCTTT.

The chain is built from TRBV5-4 and TRBJ2-1; D may be TRBD2 (6 bases). V lost 0 bases, J lost 7 bases, and 11 bases lay in between. CDR1 is SGHNT, CDR2 YYREEE, per germline (reference sequence). The CDR3 has 14 residues. CDR3 sequence reads: CASSLERRGNEQFF. The DNA for the CDR3 is TGTGCCAGCAGCTTGGAGAGGAGGGGAAATGAGCAGTTCTTC.

This rearrangement joins TRBV10-1 to TRBJ1-1, with a tentative D call TRBD1 (6 bases). V lost 3 bases to trimming and J lost 6 bases, with 11 bases between them. Looked up from germline, CDR1 is WNHNN and CDR2 is SYGVQD (reference sequence). The length of the CDR3 is 13 residues. The CDR3 region has the DNA TGCGCCAGCAGTGACGCCGGGACATCTGAAGCTTTCTTT. It yields the protein CASSDAGTSEAFF.

The chain combines TRBV11-2 with TRBJ2-7; D is unresolved. The V gene lost 3 bases and the J gene lost 3 bases, with 9 bases spanning the gap. CDR3 length: 13 residues. The germline V gene has CDR1 SGHAT and CDR2 FQNNGV. The CDR3 loop reads CASSLTPGYEQYF. The CDR3 DNA follows: TGTGCCAGCAGCTTGACCCCTGGCTACGAGCAGTACTTC. The entire variable domain, with the rest obtained from reference TRBV11-2 and TRBJ2-7, is as follows: EAGVAQSPRYKIIEKRQSVAFWCNPISGHATLYWYQQILGQGPKLLIQFQNNGVVDDSQLPKDRFSAERLKGVDSTLKIQPAKLEDSAVYLCASSLTPGYEQYFGPGTRLTVT.